Below are 2 T cell receptor beta chains sequenced from a single sample in a study of T cells in narcolepsy. Assay: immunoSEQ multiplex PCR; the TCRdb copy retains only in-frame clones and omits some. This sample has some 30,000 clones; roughly four fifths occur once, and the top ten carry about 2.5%. Sequenced material: CD45RA- memory CD4+ T cells from PBMCs. All receptors come from a human donor with narcolepsy.

The chain links TRBV2 to TRBJ1-6, with D possibly TRBD1 on 5 matching bases. There are 15 residues in the CDR3. In germline, CDR1 is SNHLY, CDR2 FYNNEI. The V end lost 8 bases, the J end lost 9 bases, and 20 bases lay between the germline ends. The CDR3 nucleotides are TGTGCCAGCGTTGCCCAGGGCTGGGGGGGTTCACCCCTCCACTTT. Protein: CASVAQGWGGSPLHF.

The table lists this clone with a few counts. The chain is built from TRBV4-1 and TRBJ2-4; D gene uncertain. Germline assignment: CDR1 MGHRA and CDR2 YSYEKL. The CDR3 is made up of 12 amino acids. V shed 0 bases and J shed 6 bases, with 3 bases lying between them. The DNA of the CDR3 is TGCGCCAGCAGCCAAGAGGCAAACATTCAGTACTTC. Protein product: CASSQEANIQYF.